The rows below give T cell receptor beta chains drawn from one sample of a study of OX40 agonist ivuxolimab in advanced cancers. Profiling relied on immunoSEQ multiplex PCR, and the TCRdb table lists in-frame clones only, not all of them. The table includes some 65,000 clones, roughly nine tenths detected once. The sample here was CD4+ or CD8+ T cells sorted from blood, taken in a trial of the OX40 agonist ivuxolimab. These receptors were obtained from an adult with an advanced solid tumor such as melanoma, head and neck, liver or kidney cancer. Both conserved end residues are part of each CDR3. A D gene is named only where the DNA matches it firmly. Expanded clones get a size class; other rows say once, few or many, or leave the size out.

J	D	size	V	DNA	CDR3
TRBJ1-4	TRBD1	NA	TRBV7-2	TGTGCCAGCAGCTTGGAGCTGGTCAGGGGGCATGAAAAACTGTTTTTT	CASSLELVRGHEKLFF
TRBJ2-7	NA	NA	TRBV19	TGTGCCAGCTCCAACAGGGCGACTGACGAGCAGTACTTC	CASSNRATDEQYF
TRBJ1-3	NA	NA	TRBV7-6	TGTGCCAGCAGCTTAGAATCCAGGGCTCTTTCGGGAAACACCATATATTTT	CASSLESRALSGNTIYF
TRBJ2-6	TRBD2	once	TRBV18	TGTGCCGGCTCACCACCGGGGAGGGGAAGCTCTGGGGCCAACGTCCTGACTTTC	CAGSPPGRGSSGANVLTF
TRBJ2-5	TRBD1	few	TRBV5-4	TGTGCCAGCAGCTGGAGAGACAGGGGGCAAGAGACCCAGTACTTC	CASSWRDRGQETQYF
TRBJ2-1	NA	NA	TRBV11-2	TGTGCCAGCACCCAAGACCCGGATAGCTCCTACAATGAGCAGTTCTTC	CASTQDPDSSYNEQFF
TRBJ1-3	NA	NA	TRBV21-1	TGTGCCAGCAGAAAAAGCTGGAAAGCCTGGATATCCGGAAACACCATATATTTT	CASRKSWKAWISGNTIYF
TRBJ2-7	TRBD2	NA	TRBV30	TGTGCCTGGAGTAGCAAGGGACTAGCGTCAAACGAGCAGTACTTC	CAWSSKGLASNEQYF
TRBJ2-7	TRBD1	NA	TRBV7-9	TGTGCCAGCAGCTTTCCTGACAGGGCAACAAACTACGAGCAGTACTTC	CASSFPDRATNYEQYF
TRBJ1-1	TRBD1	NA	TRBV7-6	TGTGCCAGCAGCGCCCGACAGGGGGACACTGAAGCTTTCTTT	CASSARQGDTEAFF
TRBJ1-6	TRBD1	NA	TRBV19	TGTGCCAGTTCGGACAGGGCTGATTCACCCCTCCACTTT	CASSDRADSPLHF
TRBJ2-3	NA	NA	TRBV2	TGTGCCAGCAGTGAAGAGGGTGGGAGTGCAGATACGCAGTATTTT	CASSEEGGSADTQYF
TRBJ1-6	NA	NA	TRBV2	TGTGCCAGCAGTGCGGGGGGTAGGACACCTTATAATTCACCCCTCCACTTT	CASSAGGRTPYNSPLHF
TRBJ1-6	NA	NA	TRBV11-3	TGTGCCAGCAGCTTAGGCAGGGTTTTGAATTCACCCCTCCACTTT	CASSLGRVLNSPLHF
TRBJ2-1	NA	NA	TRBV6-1	TGTGCCAGCAGTGAAGCAGCTAGTGGGTTCTTC	CASSEAASGFF
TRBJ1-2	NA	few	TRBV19	TGTGCCACGCGGGAGGGAGATGGCTACACCTTC	CATREGDGYTF
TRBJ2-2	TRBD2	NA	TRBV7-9	TGTGCCAGCAGCTCGGGACTAGCGGGAGGCACCGGGGAGCTGTTTTTT	CASSSGLAGGTGELFF
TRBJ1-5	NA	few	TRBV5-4	TGTGCCAGCAGCTTGTCTGGCCAGCCCCAGCATTTT	CASSLSGQPQHF
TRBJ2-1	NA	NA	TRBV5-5	TGTGCCAGCAGCCCTATACTTCCGTCTAGCGTTAATGAGCAGTTCTTC	CASSPILPSSVNEQFF
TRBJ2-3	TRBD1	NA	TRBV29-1	TGCAGCGTTGGGCAACAGGGGACAGATACGCAGTATTTT	CSVGQQGTDTQYF
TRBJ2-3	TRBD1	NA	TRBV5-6	TGTGCCAGCAGCTTGGGGACAGGGATGGGCGCAGATACGCAGTATTTT	CASSLGTGMGADTQYF
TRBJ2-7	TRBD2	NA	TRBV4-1	TGCGCCAGCAGCCAAGACCAAGAGGGACTAGCGGGTTTAGGGTTC	CASSQDQEGLAGLGF
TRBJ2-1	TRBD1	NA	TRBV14	TGTGCCAGCAGCCAAGACCTGGGACAGGGCAATGAGCAGTTCTTC	CASSQDLGQGNEQFF
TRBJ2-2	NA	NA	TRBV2	TGTGCCAGCAGTGAACAGGGGCAGGGCTACCCCGGGGAGCTGTTTTTT	CASSEQGQGYPGELFF
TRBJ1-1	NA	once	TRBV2	TGTGCCAGCAGTTCGACAGGAGGGAACACTGAAGCTTTCTTT	CASSSTGGNTEAFF
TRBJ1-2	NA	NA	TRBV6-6	TGTGCCAGCAAGGATTCCCAGGGGAACTATGGCTACACCTTC	CASKDSQGNYGYTF
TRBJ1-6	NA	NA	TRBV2	TGTGCCAGCACCCCAGGGTTTAGCTCCTATAATTCACCCCTCCACTTT	CASTPGFSSYNSPLHF
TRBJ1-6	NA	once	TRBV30	TGTGCCTGGAACGGACGTTTGGGGAATTCACCCCTCCACTTT	CAWNGRLGNSPLHF
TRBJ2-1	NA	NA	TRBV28	TGTGCCAGCACCGGCGTCTACAATGAGCAGTTCTTC	CASTGVYNEQFF
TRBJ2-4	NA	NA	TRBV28	TGTGCCAGCACCACGGCAGGCAGCTTAGCCAAAAACATTCAGTACTTC	CASTTAGSLAKNIQYF
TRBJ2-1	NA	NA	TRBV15	TGTGCCACCGGCGATCCGAGCTCCTACAATGAGCAGTTCTTC	CATGDPSSYNEQFF
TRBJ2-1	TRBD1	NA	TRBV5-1	TGCGCCAGCAGCTTGACAGGGGTTTTCAATGAGCAGTTCTTC	CASSLTGVFNEQFF
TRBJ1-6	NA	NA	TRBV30	TGTGCCTGGACCCAAATTGGGCAGGGCCCATCCAGCTCCTATAATTCACCCCTCCACTTT	CAWTQIGQGPSSSYNSPLHF
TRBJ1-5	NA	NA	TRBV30	TGTGCCTGGAGTGACGGCTCCTTAACCAATCAGCCCCAGCATTTT	CAWSDGSLTNQPQHF
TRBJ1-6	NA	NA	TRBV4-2	TGTGCCAGCAGCCAAGATATCCACGGTGGGAATTCACCCCTCCACTTT	CASSQDIHGGNSPLHF
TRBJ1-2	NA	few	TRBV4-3	TGCGCCAGCAGCCAAGAATACAGGTCGGGGGGCTACACCTTC	CASSQEYRSGGYTF
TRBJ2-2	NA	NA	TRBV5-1	TGCGCCAGCAAGCCGGGACAGAACACCGGGGAGCTGTTTTTT	CASKPGQNTGELFF
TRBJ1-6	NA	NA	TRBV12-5	TGTGCTAGTGGTTTGGTAACAGGGATCGCGTCACCCCTCCACTTT	CASGLVTGIASPLHF
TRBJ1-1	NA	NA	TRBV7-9	TGTGCCAGCAGCTTATGGACAGACGCAGAAGCTTTCTTT	CASSLWTDAEAFF
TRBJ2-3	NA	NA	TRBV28	TGTGCCAGCAGTTTATCCGGGCCGGGGGTCACGTATTTT	CASSLSGPGVTYF
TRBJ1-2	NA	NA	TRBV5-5	TGTGCCAGCAACCCGTCCGGCGGGGCGTCTGGTGGCTATGGCTACACCTTC	CASNPSGGASGGYGYTF
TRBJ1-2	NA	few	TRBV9	TGTGCCAGCAGTGGGAGCCGTGATGGCTACACCTTC	CASSGSRDGYTF
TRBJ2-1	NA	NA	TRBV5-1	TGCGCCAGCAGCTCCGGGGTCCAAAGGCATGAGCAGTTCTTC	CASSSGVQRHEQFF
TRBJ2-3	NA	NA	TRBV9	TGTGCCAGCAGCGTATATGAGCGTATCACAGATACGCAGTATTTT	CASSVYERITDTQYF
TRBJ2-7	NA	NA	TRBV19	TGTGCCAGTAGCCCTTCGGCCCGGGCGCGGGAGCAGTACTTC	CASSPSARAREQYF
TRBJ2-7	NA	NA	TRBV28	TGTGCCAGCAGTTTGGGGGCGTTAATATACGAGCAGTACTTC	CASSLGALIYEQYF
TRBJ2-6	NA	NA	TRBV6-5	TGTGCCAGCAGTTTCGGCGGATCCGGGGCCAACGTCCTGACTTTC	CASSFGGSGANVLTF
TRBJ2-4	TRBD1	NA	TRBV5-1	TGCGCCAGCAGCGGAGCGACAGGGGAGGAGGCCAAAAACATTCAGTACTTC	CASSGATGEEAKNIQYF
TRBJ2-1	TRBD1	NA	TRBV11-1	TGTGCCAGCAGCTTAGTAGGACAGGAGAACAATGAGCAGTTCTTC	CASSLVGQENNEQFF
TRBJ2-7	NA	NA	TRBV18	TGTGCCAGCTCGCAGACAGGTTATGGAACCTACGAGCAGTACTTC	CASSQTGYGTYEQYF
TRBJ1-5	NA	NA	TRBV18	TGTGCCAGCTCACCAAGTATTGGTGAGCCCCAGCATTTT	CASSPSIGEPQHF
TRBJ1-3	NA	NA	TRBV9	TGTGCCAGCAGCGTAGAGGGCTCTGGAAACACCATATATTTT	CASSVEGSGNTIYF
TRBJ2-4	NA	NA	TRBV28	TGTGCCAGCAGTTCACTCGGGGGTGCCAAAAACATTCAGTACTTC	CASSSLGGAKNIQYF
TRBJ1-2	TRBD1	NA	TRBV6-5	TGTGCCAGCATGGCTGGGACAGGGGATGGCTACACCTTC	CASMAGTGDGYTF
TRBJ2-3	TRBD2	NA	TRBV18	TGTGCCAGCTCCAGAGCGGGATCTAGCACAGATACGCAGTATTTT	CASSRAGSSTDTQYF
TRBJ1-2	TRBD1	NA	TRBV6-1	TGTGCCAGTTTGGGACAGCCTAACTATGGCTACACCTTC	CASLGQPNYGYTF
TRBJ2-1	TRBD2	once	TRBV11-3	TGTGCCAGCAGCTTAGATGTGCTAGCGGGGGGGTACAATGAGCAGTTCTTC	CASSLDVLAGGYNEQFF